The sample holds one count of the clone carrying this TCR beta chain. This record belongs to a study of blood T cell repertoires in COVID-19. Study context: Sources were T cells, B-cell-depleted T cells, or PBMCs; the material itself was cDNA or gDNA.

Using immunoSEQ multiplex PCR, the repertoire was profiled, and TCRdb retains in-frame clones only, with some absent. This table has a few hundred thousand clones, 90% appearing once. The length of the CDR3 is 13 residues. V shed 4 bases and J shed 7 bases, with 13 bases lying between them. Per germline, CDR1 MNHEY and CDR2 SVGAGI. This chain connects TRBV6-5 to TRBJ1-2; D might be TRBD1 (6 bases). The TCR comes from a woman in her forties with acute or convalescent COVID-19. Sequenced: peripheral blood. The CDR3 sequence is CASSSPGAFGYTF. The DNA of the CDR3 is TGTGCCAGCAGTTCGCCAGGGGCCTTTGGCTACACCTTC.